These 4 T cell receptor beta chains originate from one sample sequenced in a study of cytomegalovirus exposure and HLA in healthy donors. The PCR contained 60 Vbeta and 13 Jbeta primers. The protocol was immunoSEQ multiplex PCR, while the TCRdb copy is restricted to in-frame clones and leaves out a portion. This table has fewer than 140,000 clones, about four fifths appearing once. Input material: PBMCs. The source is a man aged 45-65 years in good health and CMV-seronegative.

The V and J genes are TRBV30 and TRBJ1-1; D unresolved. Germline CDR1 and CDR2: GTSNPN and SVGIG (reference sequence). V dropped 0 bases and J dropped 0 bases, with 11 bases sitting between them. This CDR3 spans 15 amino acids. The CDR3 DNA follows: TGTGCCTGGAGTGTAGAGACCGGGGTGAACACTGAAGCTTTCTTT. This sequence encodes CAWSVETGVNTEAFF.

The gene calls are TRBV7-3 and TRBJ2-2, with TRBD2 matching 7 bases. Germline loops: CDR1 SGHTA, CDR2 FQGTGA. The V segment lost 5 bases and the J segment 4 bases; nucleotides outside the gene matches: 10. CDR3 size: 16 residues. In nucleotides, the CDR3 is TGTGCCAGCAGCCTCCTCCGGACTAGTACCACCGGGGAGCTGTTTTTT. Its translation is CASSLLRTSTTGELFF.

V and J are TRBV5-1 and TRBJ2-1, with 7 bases that match TRBD1. Germline V CDR1 and CDR2: SGHRS, YFSETQ. CDR3 length: 13 amino acids. J gave up 4 bases and V 7 bases, and 5 bases lay outside the gene matches. CDR3 region: CASRTGAYNEQFF. The CDR3 nucleotides read TGCGCCAGCCGGACAGGAGCTTACAATGAGCAGTTCTTC.

The rearrangement joins TRBV7-6 to TRBJ1-4; maybe TRBD1 (6 bases). CDR1 is SGHVS and CDR2 is FNYEAQ in the germline V gene. The CDR3 has 14 amino acids. V lost 2 bases and J lost 7, with 11 bases in between. CDR3 loop: CASSLMVRGEKLFF. As DNA, the CDR3 is TGTGCCAGCAGCTTAATGGTCAGGGGTGAAAAACTGTTTTTT.